The clone carrying this T cell receptor (beta chain) was recorded only once. CDR3 length: 15 residues. V trimming: 6 bases; J trimming: 7 bases; junction bases outside the gene matches: 12. Germline CDR1 SGHVS, CDR2 FNYEAQ. These data originate in a study of shared clonotypes between healthy human individuals. Methods used by the authors: ImmunoSEQ supplied junction-only sequences lacking quality scores, so filtering was different. The assay was immunoSEQ multiplex PCR, and TCRdb's table has in-frame clones only and misses some. The V and J calls and clone size come from that table; D and trimming were worked out from the DNA. The repertoire holds approximately 2,000,000 clones, with around 93% as singletons.

This clonotype was obtained from a young man in good health. Some clones in this sample may be carry-over from other donors' samples. The gene calls are TRBV7-6 and TRBJ2-1; 7 bases align to TRBD2. The sequenced material came from naive CD4+ T cells from PBMCs. The subset is: CD45RA+ positively selected. This CDR3 reads CASREWGRGGNEQFF. The DNA for the CDR3 is TGTGCCAGCAGAGAATGGGGACGGGGAGGGAATGAGCAGTTCTTC. Supplemented by reference TRBV7-6 and TRBJ2-1, the full variable domain reads GAGVSQSPRYKVTKRGQDVALRCDPISGHVSLYWYRQALGQGPEFLTYFNYEAQQDKSGLPNDRFSAERPEGSISTLTIQRTEQRDSAMYRCASREWGRGGNEQFFGPGTRLTVL.